This TCR beta chain was sequenced for a study of blood T cell repertoires in COVID-19. This CDR3 has 15 residues. V trimming: 2 bases; J trimming: 5 bases; junction bases outside the gene matches: 9. Germline CDR1 SGHRS, CDR2 YFSETQ. On this clone: Other DNA sequences of this sample code for an identical CDR3.

Participants' own reports of clinical history determined their cohort assignment. Each recovered donor of Cohort 3 presented with two negative PCRs, clearance, or symptom resolution. Profiling relied on immunoSEQ multiplex PCR, and the TCRdb table lists in-frame clones only, not all of them. The table includes roughly 350,000 clones, roughly 90% detected once. The receptor comes from a woman aged 30 to 39 who had recovered from COVID-19. The specimen was PBMCs or T cells enriched from blood (not recorded which). This sequence joins TRBV5-1 and TRBJ1-1, with 7 bases matching TRBD1. For the CDR3, the DNA is TGCGCCAGCAGCTTAGGCCGGACAGGAGGGACTGAAGCTTTCTTT. Its translation is CASSLGRTGGTEAFF.